These T cell receptor beta chains were read from a single sample in a study of cytomegalovirus exposure and HLA in healthy donors. Using immunoSEQ multiplex PCR, the repertoire was profiled, and TCRdb retains in-frame clones only, with some absent. The sample yields 93,000 or so clones, about 71% seen once. The sequenced sample was PBMCs. These receptors were obtained from a woman aged 45 to 65 in good health and CMV-seronegative. Both conserved end residues are part of each CDR3. Each record gives: D gene, clone size, V gene, J gene, CDR3 DNA, CDR3 protein. The D gene is left open where the match is weak. Expanded clones are given a class, and other clones once, few, many or no size at all.

-	-	TRBV7-2	TRBJ1-5	TGTGCCAGCAGCTTATTGGCAGATCAGCCCCAGCATTTT	CASSLLADQPQHF
-	-	TRBV28	TRBJ1-5	TGTGCCAGCAGTTTGCGTTTCGAACAGCCCCAGCATTTT	CASSLRFEQPQHF
-	once	TRBV30	TRBJ1-6	TGTGCCTGGACCGGTAATAATTCACCCCTCCACTTT	CAWTGNNSPLHF
TRBD1	-	TRBV29-1	TRBJ1-2	TGCAGCGTTGAAGAGAGGTGGCAGGGGGCAGGCTACACCTTC	CSVEERWQGAGYTF
TRBD1	-	TRBV10-3	TRBJ1-4	TGTGCCACCTCCGGGACAGGGAATGAAAAACTGTTTTTT	CATSGTGNEKLFF
TRBD1	few	TRBV28	TRBJ1-2	TGTGCCAGCAGTTCCACAGGGGCTGGCTACACCTTC	CASSSTGAGYTF
-	-	TRBV15	TRBJ2-7	TGTGCCACCAGCGAGTCCTACGAGCAGTACTTC	CATSESYEQYF
-	-	TRBV13	TRBJ2-2	TGTGCCAGCAGTACGGTCTCTAACACCGGGGAGCTGTTTTTT	CASSTVSNTGELFF
-	-	TRBV15	TRBJ2-7	TGTGCCACCAGCAGAGGGGGAGGGGGGCATGACTACGAGCAGTACTTC	CATSRGGGGHDYEQYF
-	-	TRBV19	TRBJ1-2	TGTGCCAGTAGTATTTACAGGGAACTAAACTATGGCTACACCTTC	CASSIYRELNYGYTF
-	-	TRBV11-2	TRBJ1-1	TGTGCCAGCAGCTTCACAGGAGTTCAAGCTTTCTTT	CASSFTGVQAFF
TRBD1	-	TRBV28	TRBJ1-3	TGTGCCAGCTGGACAGGAGGCTCTGGAAACACCATATATTTT	CASWTGGSGNTIYF
-	-	TRBV27	TRBJ2-2	TGTGCCAGCAGTAGGACAGATAACACCGGGGAGCTGTTTTTT	CASSRTDNTGELFF
TRBD1	-	TRBV28	TRBJ2-7	TGTGCCAGCATCAACAGGGGATCCTACGAGCAGTACTTC	CASINRGSYEQYF
-	-	TRBV27	TRBJ2-7	TGTGCCAGCAGTTTTCCCGGGACATTTCCCTACGAGCAGTACTTC	CASSFPGTFPYEQYF
-	-	TRBV19	TRBJ1-5	TGTGCCAGTAAGGAGGGAAGTCAGCCCCAGCATTTT	CASKEGSQPQHF
-	-	TRBV29-1	TRBJ1-2	TGCAGCGTTGGTACAGGGAACTATGGCTACACCTTC	CSVGTGNYGYTF
TRBD2	-	TRBV18	TRBJ2-7	TGTGCCAGCTCACCAGAGTGGCGGGAGGGAAGCTCCTACGAGCAGTACTTC	CASSPEWREGSSYEQYF
TRBD2	-	TRBV27	TRBJ2-5	TGTGCCAGCAGAGGTGGGAGGGCCTGGAAGACCCAGTACTTC	CASRGGRAWKTQYF
-	few	TRBV15	TRBJ2-3	TGTGCCACCAGCGGGCTAGCGACAGATACGCAGTATTTT	CATSGLATDTQYF
-	few	TRBV5-8	TRBJ2-3	TGTGCCAGCAGCCGCGGTAGGGATACGCAGTATTTT	CASSRGRDTQYF
-	-	TRBV6-1	TRBJ2-1	TGTGCCAGCAGAGACAGGTACAATGAGCAGTTCTTC	CASRDRYNEQFF
TRBD2	few	TRBV5-4	TRBJ2-1	TGTGCCAGCAGCCAAAAAGCGGGAGGGAGTTACAATGAGCAGTTCTTC	CASSQKAGGSYNEQFF